One sample yielded the 3 T cell receptor beta chains listed below, sequenced in a study of Graves' ophthalmopathy and Graves' hyperthyroidism. Transcripts of RNA were the source for amplifying TCR beta CDR3 regions. RT-PCR in the first round used HTBI primers; a second-round multiplex PCR followed. TCRdb re-derived calls from the multiplex PCR reads in MiXCR, one entry per CDR3 protein. The sample carries over 150,000 distinct CDR3 sequences, approximately 40% recorded once. Material: peripheral blood. The source of these receptors is a woman aged 40 to 49 with Graves' ophthalmopathy.

This clonotype was counted ten times or more. The chain combines TRBV2 with TRBJ2-7; the D is unclear. The CDR3 consists of 11 residues. V gave up 5 bases and J gave up 5 bases, with 7 bases separating them. Germline CDR1 reads SNHLY; CDR2 reads FYNNEI. The CDR3 reads CASSYSNEQYF. The CDR3 nucleotides read TGTGCCAGCAGTTACAGTAACGAGCAGTACTTC.

This clonotype was counted once. This chain uses TRBV7-8 with TRBJ2-2; TRBD2 might be the D (5 bases). The CDR3 consists of 16 residues. Germline V gene lookup returns CDR1 SGHVS and CDR2 FQNEAQ. The ends were cut back, 3 bases at V and 1 base at J, with 12 bases in the middle. CDR3 DNA: TGTGCCAGCAGCTTTCGGGAACTAGGGAACACCGGGGAGCTGTTTTTT. Its protein product is CASSFRELGNTGELFF.

This clonotype has ten or more counts. The V and J genes are TRBV6-5 and TRBJ1-1; D perhaps matches TRBD1 (6 bases). The V gene lost 2 bases and the J gene lost 4 bases, with 17 bases spanning the gap. The V gene's germline CDR1 is MNHEY and CDR2 SVGAGI. The CDR3 has 16 amino acids. CDR3 bases: TGTGCCAGCAGTTACGAGTGGGGAGGGGGAGCCACTGAAGCTTTCTTT. It is translated as CASSYEWGGGATEAFF.